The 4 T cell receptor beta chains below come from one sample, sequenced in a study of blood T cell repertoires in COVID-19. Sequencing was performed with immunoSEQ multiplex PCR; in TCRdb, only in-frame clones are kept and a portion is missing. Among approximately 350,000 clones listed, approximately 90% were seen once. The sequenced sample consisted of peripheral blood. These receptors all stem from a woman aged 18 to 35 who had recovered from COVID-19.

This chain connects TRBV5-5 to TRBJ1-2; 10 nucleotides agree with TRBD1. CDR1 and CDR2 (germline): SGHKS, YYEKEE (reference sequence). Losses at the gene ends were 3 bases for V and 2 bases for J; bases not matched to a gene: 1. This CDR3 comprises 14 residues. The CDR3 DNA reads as TGTGCCAGCAGCTGGGACAGGGGAAACTATGGCTACACCTTC. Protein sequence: CASSWDRGNYGYTF.

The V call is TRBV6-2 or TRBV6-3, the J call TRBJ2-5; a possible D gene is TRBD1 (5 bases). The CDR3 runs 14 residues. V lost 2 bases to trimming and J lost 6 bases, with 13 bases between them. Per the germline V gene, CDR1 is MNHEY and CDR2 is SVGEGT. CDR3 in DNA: TGTGCCAGCAGTTACGCAGGGATGGGAAAGACCCAGTACTTC. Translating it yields CASSYAGMGKTQYF.

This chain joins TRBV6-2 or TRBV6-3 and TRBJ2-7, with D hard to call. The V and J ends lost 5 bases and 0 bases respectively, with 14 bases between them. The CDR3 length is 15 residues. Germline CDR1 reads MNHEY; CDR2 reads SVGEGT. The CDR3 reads CASSSEILSSYEQYV. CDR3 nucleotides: TGTGCCAGCAGTAGTGAGATCCTGAGCTCCTACGAGCAGTACGTC.

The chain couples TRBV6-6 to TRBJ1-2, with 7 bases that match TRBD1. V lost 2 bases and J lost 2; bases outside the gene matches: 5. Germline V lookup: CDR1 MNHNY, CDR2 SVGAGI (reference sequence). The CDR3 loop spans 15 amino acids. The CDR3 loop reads CASSYIDRDNYGYTF. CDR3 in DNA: TGTGCCAGCAGTTACATAGACAGGGACAACTATGGCTACACCTTC.